Shown below are 31 T cell receptor beta chains from a single sample sequenced in a study of identical twins. Via MiXCR, TCRdb re-called the 5' RACE reads, giving one row per CDR3 protein. The data contain 240,000 or so distinct CDR3 sequences, about 13% of them seen just once; the ten biggest clones take up approximately 4%. This sample also appeared in a second study, on yellow fever vaccine responses in identical twins.

The sequenced sample was memory (CD45RO+) T cells sorted from blood. The source is a woman under 30 in good health.

This clonotype was seen only a few times. This chain connects TRBV6-5 to TRBJ1-6, with D unclear. The CDR3 runs to 18 residues. The V gene lost 0 bases and the J gene lost 0 bases, with 12 bases spanning the gap. The V gene's germline CDR1 is MNHEY and CDR2 SVGAGI. CDR3 in DNA: TGTGCCAGCAGTTACTCGTCCGGATCAAGCTCCTATAATTCACCCCTCCACTTT. Residues: CASSYSSGSSSYNSPLHF.

This clonotype was seen at least ten times. The chain is built from TRBV3-1 and TRBJ2-7; D is tentatively TRBD1 or TRBD2 (5 bases each). CDR1 and CDR2 (germline): LGHDT, YNNKEL (reference sequence). The CDR3 is 16 amino acids. V was clipped by 3 bases and J by 4 bases, with 19 bases between them. The CDR3 nucleotides are TGTGCCAGCAGCCATTCCCGGGGCCAGTCCTTTTACGAGCAGTACTTC. Protein sequence: CASSHSRGQSFYEQYF.

This clonotype was seen a handful of times. The chain employs TRBV2 and TRBJ2-1; D ambiguous. Trimming removed 6 bases at V and 0 bases at J, with 12 bases between. The CDR3 extends over 15 amino acids. CDR1 SNHLY and CDR2 FYNNEI come from the germline V gene. Written as DNA, the CDR3 is TGTGCCAGCAGAAGGAGTGAATTCTCCTACAATGAGCAGTTCTTC. It yields the protein CASRRSEFSYNEQFF.

This clonotype occurred many times. The rearrangement joins TRBV3-1 to TRBJ2-7, with 9 positions matching TRBD1. The germline V gene has CDR1 LGHDT and CDR2 YNNKEL (reference sequence). The V and J ends lost 3 bases and 2 bases, in that order; junction bases with no gene match: 2. The CDR3 runs to 14 residues. In DNA form, the CDR3 reads TGTGCCAGCAGCCAGACAGGGGGGACCTACGAGCAGTACTTC. Its protein product is CASSQTGGTYEQYF.

This chain connects TRBV7-9 to TRBJ2-2; a weak D match, TRBD2 (6 bases). CDR1 and CDR2 from the germline V gene are SEHNR and FQNEAQ (reference sequence). V was clipped by 1 base and J by 2 bases, with 11 bases between them. The CDR3 consists of 16 residues. The CDR3 DNA follows: TGTGCCAGCAGCTTAGGTCGGACTACCAACACCGGGGAGCTGTTTTTT. Its protein is CASSLGRTTNTGELFF. Full variable domain (remainder filled in from reference TRBV7-9 and TRBJ2-2): DTGVSQNPRHKITKRGQNVTFRCDPISEHNRLYWYRQTLGQGPEFLTYFQNEAQLEKSRLLSDRFSAERPKGSFSTLEIQRTEQGDSAMYLCASSLGRTTNTGELFFGEGSRLTVL.

CDR3 sequence: CASSEGLAGAGEQFF. Written as DNA, the CDR3 is TGTGCCAGCAGTGAAGGTCTAGCGGGAGCGGGTGAGCAGTTCTTC. The chain joins TRBV2 to TRBJ2-1, with 10 positions matching TRBD2. The CDR3 is 15 amino acids. Germline lookup yields CDR1 SNHLY and CDR2 FYNNEI. The V segment lost 1 base and the J segment 9 bases; nucleotides outside the gene matches: 6.

The V call is TRBV20-1, the J call TRBJ2-1; D remains ambiguous. Germline loops: CDR1 DFQATT, CDR2 SNEGSKA (reference sequence). V was pared by 3 bases and J by 1 base, with 13 bases between. The CDR3 has 15 residues. The chain's CDR3 is CSASFPLGSYNEQFF. The CDR3 DNA is TGCAGTGCTAGTTTTCCTCTAGGATCCTACAATGAGCAGTTCTTC.

This clonotype was counted only a few times. In DNA form, the CDR3 reads TGCAGTGCTTCCTCTAGCGGGAGGTACAATGAGCAGTTCTTC. Encoded protein: CSASSSGRYNEQFF. The genes are TRBV20-1 and TRBJ2-1; TRBD2 matches 11 bases. The CDR3 loop spans 14 amino acids. Germline V CDR1 and CDR2: DFQATT, SNEGSKA (reference sequence). J lost 4 bases, V lost 5 bases, and 4 bases had no gene match.

J is TRBJ2-3 and V is TRBV14, with D tentatively TRBD1 (6 bases). V dropped 2 bases and J dropped 5 bases, with 14 bases sitting between them. The CDR3 extends over 15 amino acids. From germline, CDR1 is SGHDN and CDR2 FVKESK. CDR3 sequence reads: CASSQPGKGGDTQYF. The CDR3 DNA follows: TGTGCCAGCAGCCAACCCGGGAAAGGGGGAGATACGCAGTATTTT. Using reference TRBV14 and TRBJ2-3 for the parts outside the CDR3, the full variable domain is EAGVTQFPSHSVIEKGQTVTLRCDPISGHDNLYWYRRVMGKEIKFLLHFVKESKQDESGMPNNRFLAERTGGTYSTLKVQPAELEDSGVYFCASSQPGKGGDTQYFGPGTRLTVL.

The sample holds many counts of this clonotype. V gene TRBV14 combines with J gene TRBJ1-2; tentative D call: TRBD1 (5 bases). CDR3 length equals 14 residues. CDR1 and CDR2 (germline): SGHDN, FVKESK. The V end lost 3 bases, the J end lost 5 bases, and 13 bases lay between the germline ends. The CDR3 loop reads CASSHPGTPYGYTF. In DNA, the CDR3 is TGTGCCAGCAGCCATCCCGGGACTCCTTATGGCTACACCTTC. Looking up the rest from reference TRBV14 and TRBJ1-2 gives the full variable domain: EAGVTQFPSHSVIEKGQTVTLRCDPISGHDNLYWYRRVMGKEIKFLLHFVKESKQDESGMPNNRFLAERTGGTYSTLKVQPAELEDSGVYFCASSHPGTPYGYTFGSGTRLTVV.

This clonotype came up many times. CDR3 sequence: CASSRQGLIPSSGANVLTF. DNA for the CDR3: TGTGCCAGCAGCCGACAGGGCCTCATTCCTAGCTCTGGGGCCAACGTCCTGACTTTC. The rearrangement links TRBV6-1 to TRBJ2-6, with 7 bases aligning to TRBD1. Per the germline V gene, CDR1 is MNHNS and CDR2 is SASEGT. This CDR3 has 19 amino acids. The ends lost 6 bases at V and 0 bases at J; junction bases unmatched: 14.

A note on this clonotype: A single base separates this from a much larger clone, so it may be a read error. The chain joins TRBV5-1 to TRBJ2-1; D may match TRBD1 or TRBD2 (5 bases each). This CDR3 has 16 residues. Trimming took 4 bases from V and 2 from J, leaving 16 bases between them. Germline V CDR1 and CDR2: SGHRS, YFSETQ. The CDR3 DNA follows: TGCGCCAGCAGCCCCGGGTGGGGGAGCCCCTACAATGAGCAGTTCTTC. The encoded protein is CASSPGWGSPYNEQFF.

This clonotype turned up a few times. The chain employs TRBV10-3 and TRBJ2-7; D might be TRBD1 or TRBD2, each matching 6 bases. This CDR3 has 13 residues. From germline, CDR1 is ENHRY and CDR2 SYGVKD. Between the trimmed V and J ends, which lost 8 bases and 7 bases, there was a span of 18 bases. The chain's CDR3 is CAIGVGGAGEQYF. The CDR3 coding sequence is TGTGCCATCGGAGTCGGGGGCGCGGGGGAGCAGTACTTC.

This clonotype was counted only a few times. The chain links TRBV7-8 to TRBJ1-5; no clear D gene. Germline V gene sequence: CDR1 SGHVS, CDR2 FQNEAQ. CDR3 length equals 14 residues. Between the trimmed V and J ends, which lost 2 bases and 5 bases, there was a span of 10 bases. The CDR3 coding sequence is TGTGCCAGCAGCTTATCGGCCTTTGATCAGCCCCAGCATTTT. Protein sequence: CASSLSAFDQPQHF. Supplemented by reference TRBV7-8 and TRBJ1-5, the full variable domain reads GAGVSQSPRYKVAKRGQDVALRCDPISGHVSLFWYQQALGQGPEFLTYFQNEAQLDKSGLPSDRFFAERPEGSVSTLKIQRTQQEDSAVYLCASSLSAFDQPQHFGDGTRLSIL.

The chain is built from TRBV21-1 and TRBJ2-5; TRBD2, the table's D call, lacks a check against the DNA. TRBV21-1 is a listed pseudogene. The CDR3 runs to 16 residues. The CDR3 sequence is CASSTRLAGGQETQYF. CDR3 DNA: TGTGCCAGCAGCACCCGACTAGCGGGGGGGCAAGAGACCCAGTACTTC.

In this sample, this clonotype turned up a few times. V usage is TRBV24-1 and J usage is TRBJ2-4, with TRBD2 matching 9 bases. The junction had 2 bases not matched to a gene; V was cut back by 5 bases and J by 1 base. The germline V gene has CDR1 KGHDR and CDR2 SFDVKD. This CDR3 region has 15 residues. The CDR3 protein is CATSGGGVAKNIQYF. The CDR3 DNA follows: TGTGCCACCAGTGGCGGGGGGGTCGCCAAAAACATTCAGTACTTC.

The chain carries TRBV6-5 and TRBJ2-3, with D perhaps TRBD2 (6 bases). CDR1 and CDR2 (germline): MNHEY, SVGAGI. CDR3 size: 15 residues. The germline V and J ends were trimmed by 3 bases and 2 bases, with 12 bases remaining between them. CDR3 sequence (DNA): TGTGCCAGCAGTTATGGGCTAGCGCTCACAGATACGCAGTATTTT. Translated: CASSYGLALTDTQYF.

The chain joins TRBV4-2 to TRBJ2-2; 15 bases align to TRBD2. The CDR3 covers 20 residues. Germline values: CDR1 LGHNA, CDR2 YNFKEQ. After removal of 4 bases from V and 4 bases from J, the junction contained 13 bases not matched to a gene. CDR3 DNA: TGTGCCAGCAGCCCCTGGGGGACTAGCGGGAGGTCTGTGGGCACCGGGGAGCTGTTTTTT. Encoded protein: CASSPWGTSGRSVGTGELFF.

The chain couples TRBV3-1 to TRBJ1-2; D is possibly TRBD1 (6 bases). This CDR3 has 15 amino acids. V lost 4 bases, J lost 0 bases, and 12 bases lay in between. Germline loops: CDR1 LGHDT, CDR2 YNNKEL (reference sequence). CDR3: CASSLQGLTNYGYTF. DNA for the CDR3: TGTGCCAGCAGCCTTCAGGGGCTTACTAACTATGGCTACACCTTC.

This clonotype was recorded at least ten times. V and J are TRBV7-9 and TRBJ2-5, with 9 bases lining up with TRBD2. Germline lookup yields CDR1 SEHNR and CDR2 FQNEAQ (reference sequence). The J segment lost 3 bases and the V segment lost 1 base, leaving 3 bases of the junction unmatched. The CDR3 runs 15 residues. The CDR3 region is CASSLEGGGEETQYF. CDR3 coding DNA: TGTGCCAGCAGCTTAGAAGGCGGGGGGGAAGAGACCCAGTACTTC. The full variable domain, with the rest looked up from reference TRBV7-9 and TRBJ2-5, is DTGVSQNPRHKITKRGQNVTFRCDPISEHNRLYWYRQTLGQGPEFLTYFQNEAQLEKSRLLSDRFSAERPKGSFSTLEIQRTEQGDSAMYLCASSLEGGGEETQYFGPGTRLLVL.

The chain has TRBV18 and TRBJ2-7, with D possibly TRBD1 on 5 matching bases. Trimming shortened V by 4 bases and J by 6 bases, and 13 bases separated the two germline ends. Per the germline V gene, CDR1 is KGHSH and CDR2 is LQKENI. The length of the CDR3 is 13 residues. CDR3: CASSLPTAPEQYF. The CDR3 DNA sequence: TGTGCCAGCTCACTACCGACAGCGCCCGAGCAGTACTTC.

This clonotype has a handful of counts. The chain recombines TRBV7-2 with TRBJ1-5, with D hard to call. This CDR3 spans 13 amino acids. Trimming removed 0 bases from V and 6 bases from J, with 6 bases in between. CDR1 SGHTA and CDR2 FQGNSA come from the germline V gene. CDR3 residues: CASSLAQGQPQHF. As DNA, the CDR3 is TGTGCCAGCAGCTTAGCTCAAGGTCAGCCCCAGCATTTT. The whole variable domain, filled in from reference TRBV7-2 and TRBJ1-5, reads GAGVSQSPSNKVTEKGKDVELRCDPISGHTALYWYRQSLGQGLEFLIYFQGNSAPDKSGLPSDRFSAERTGGSVSTLTIQRTQQEDSAVYLCASSLAQGQPQHFGDGTRLSIL.

The chain employs TRBV7-9 and TRBJ2-3; 9 nucleotides align to TRBD2. The V gene end was trimmed by 5 bases and the J gene end by 4 bases; junction bases not matched to a gene: 7. The germline CDR1 and CDR2 sequences are SEHNR and FQNEAQ (reference sequence). This CDR3 has 15 residues. The CDR3 reads CASSTPSGNADTQYF. The DNA of the CDR3 is TGTGCCAGCAGCACCCCTAGCGGGAACGCAGATACGCAGTATTTT.

This clonotype has a count of ten or more. This chain joins TRBV11-2 and TRBJ2-1, with 13 bases identical to TRBD2. CDR1 and CDR2 from the germline V gene are SGHAT and FQNNGV. CDR3 length equals 19 residues. V dropped 4 bases and J dropped 7; count of bases not matched to a gene: 16. CDR3 in DNA: TGTGCCAGCAGCTCCCCCGCGGTACTAGCGGGGGGGCCTGTTAATGAGCAGTTCTTC. Translating gives CASSSPAVLAGGPVNEQFF.

The table lists this clonotype with a few counts. In DNA form, the CDR3 reads TGTGCCAGCAGCTTCTCCGGAACAGGGGCCACAGATACGCAGTATTTT. It is translated as CASSFSGTGATDTQYF. The chain links TRBV7-2 to TRBJ2-3; 7 positions match TRBD1. The CDR3 sequence is 16 residues long. The junction had 8 bases not matched to a gene; V was cut back by 3 bases and J by 2 bases. Germline loops: CDR1 SGHTA, CDR2 FQGNSA.

This clonotype was seen a few times. This chain uses TRBV4-3 with TRBJ2-7; the D gene is possibly TRBD2 (5 bases). Trimming left V 1 base short and J 4 bases short, with 8 bases between. Germline V gene data show CDR1 as LGHNA and CDR2 as YSLEER. This CDR3 has 13 amino acids. The CDR3 DNA follows: TGCGCCAGCAGCCAAGCCCCGGGGTACGAGCAGTACTTC. It codes for CASSQAPGYEQYF.

This clonotype was observed many times. V gene TRBV7-2 combines with J gene TRBJ2-1; D may be TRBD2 (5 bases). Trimming cost V 2 bases and J 8 bases, with 13 bases left between them. Per germline, CDR1 SGHTA and CDR2 FQGNSA. The CDR3 has 14 amino acids. The CDR3: CASSLFAGMDEQFF. CDR3 nucleotide sequence: TGTGCCAGCAGCTTATTTGCGGGTATGGATGAGCAGTTCTTC.

V is TRBV28 and J is TRBJ2-7; tentative D call: TRBD1 (6 bases). Germline loops: CDR1 MDHEN, CDR2 SYDVKM. Trimming took off 6 bases at V and 5 bases at J, with 17 bases between the two ends. CDR3 size: 14 residues. CDR3 sequence (DNA): TGTGCCAGCAGACAAAACCTCCCAGGGGACGAGCAGTACTTC. Protein: CASRQNLPGDEQYF. Full variable domain (rest looked up from reference TRBV28 and TRBJ2-7): DVKVTQSSRYLVKRTGEKVFLECVQDMDHENMFWYRQDPGLGLRLIYFSYDVKMKEKGDIPEGYSVSREKKERFSLILESASTNQTSMYLCASRQNLPGDEQYFGPGTRLTVT.

There are a few counts of this clonotype. This chain joins TRBV20-1 and TRBJ2-7; the match to TRBD2 covers 11 bases. Germline-derived CDR1 and CDR2 are DFQATT and SNEGSKA (reference sequence). The V gene end was trimmed by 6 bases and the J gene end by 7 bases; junction bases not matched to a gene: 11. CDR3 length: 14 amino acids. For the CDR3, the DNA is TGCAGTGCCACTTTAGCGGGGGGGCCGAGAGAGCAGTACTTC. Translation gives CSATLAGGPREQYF.

The chain has TRBV6-2 or TRBV6-3 and TRBJ2-3; tentative D call: TRBD2 (5 bases). Between the trimmed V and J ends, which lost 4 bases and 1 base, there was a span of 18 bases. The CDR3 totals 17 residues. Germline V gene lookup returns CDR1 MNHEY and CDR2 SVGEGT. CDR3 sequence: CASSSRAPGYGTDTQYF. The CDR3 DNA is TGTGCCAGCAGTTCTCGGGCCCCGGGGTATGGCACAGATACGCAGTATTTT.

In this sample, this clonotype turned up many times. The chain employs TRBV7-2 and TRBJ2-1; 8 bases align to TRBD2. CDR3 length: 15 residues. J lost 5 bases, V lost 2 bases, and 5 bases had no gene match. The V gene's germline CDR1 is SGHTA and CDR2 FQGNSA. DNA of the CDR3: TGTGCCAGCAGCTTATCCCCGGGAGGGAACAATGAGCAGTTCTTC. Its translation is CASSLSPGGNNEQFF.